These T cell receptor beta chains were read from a single sample in a study of regulatory T cells in long-lasting Graves disease. One entry per CDR3 protein, called by TCRdb with MiXCR from the multiplex PCR reads. The sample includes under 500,000 distinct CDR3 sequences, 20% to 25% of them seen just once. The sample in question was peripheral blood mononuclear cells (PBMCs), obtained when the disease was refractory, from a patient treated with antithyroid drugs. Every receptor here comes from a female donor with Graves disease. The CDR3 runs from the conserved cysteine through the conserved F or W. Each record gives: J gene, CDR3 length, D gene, clone size, V gene, CDR3 protein, CDR3 DNA. A D gene is named only where the DNA matches it firmly. Clone size appears in some rows only: once, few, many, or a class for an expanded clone.

TRBJ1-1 15 - few TRBV7-9 CASSPTGRQVTEAFF TGTGCCAGCAGCCCCACCGGCAGGCAGGTAACTGAAGCTTTCTTT
TRBJ2-5 15 - - TRBV4-1 CASSQVGGGGKTQYF TGCGCCAGCAGCCAAGTGGGCGGGGGCGGAAAGACCCAGTACTTC
TRBJ2-7 14 TRBD1 many TRBV20-1 CSATDRGVLYEQYF TGCAGTGCCACGGACAGGGGGGTTCTCTACGAGCAGTACTTC
TRBJ2-7 15 TRBD1 few TRBV5-4 CASSLEAGGFGEQYF TGTGCCAGCAGCTTGGAGGCAGGGGGCTTTGGCGAGCAGTACTTC
TRBJ1-2 13 - few TRBV19 CASSDSTNYGYTF TGTGCCAGTTCGGACAGCACTAACTATGGCTACACCTTC
TRBJ2-7 13 - - TRBV28 CASSSQSVYEQYF TGTGCCAGCAGTTCCCAGTCAGTCTACGAGCAGTACTTC
TRBJ2-4 14 - few TRBV7-9 CASSDPESPGIQYF TGTGCCAGCAGCGACCCAGAGTCCCCCGGAATTCAGTACTTC
TRBJ1-1 13 - few TRBV7-8 CASSSSANTEAFF TGTGCCAGCAGCTCCTCAGCTAACACTGAAGCTTTCTTT
TRBJ1-2 16 TRBD1 - TRBV7-2 CASSLAPWTGQYGYTF TGTGCCAGCAGCTTAGCGCCTTGGACAGGGCAATATGGCTACACCTTC
TRBJ2-5 14 - many TRBV28 CASSPRGVQETQYF TGTGCCAGCAGTCCCCGAGGCGTCCAAGAGACCCAGTACTTC
TRBJ1-2 16 TRBD1 many TRBV28 CASSQTRTGGGYGYTF TGTGCCAGCAGCCAGACCCGGACAGGGGGCGGCTATGGCTACACCTTC
TRBJ2-2 14 - - TRBV3-1 CASSHQRTTGELFF TGTGCCAGCAGCCATCAAAGGACCACCGGGGAGCTGTTTTTT
TRBJ2-3 17 TRBD2 - TRBV6-1 CASSVQTSGSFTDTQYF TGTGCCAGCAGTGTTCAGACTAGCGGTTCTTTCACAGATACGCAGTATTTT
TRBJ2-7 15 TRBD2 few TRBV7-8 CASSLLGGRGEEQYF TGTGCCAGCAGCTTATTGGGGGGGCGGGGGGAGGAGCAGTACTTC
TRBJ2-1 12 TRBD2 - TRBV20-1 CSAPTSGNEQFF TGCAGTGCTCCAACTAGCGGTAATGAGCAGTTCTTC
TRBJ2-5 15 TRBD1 - TRBV18 CASSPRDSPSETQYF TGTGCCAGCTCACCTCGGGACAGCCCGTCGGAGACCCAGTACTTC
TRBJ2-7 14 - - TRBV14 CASSQWGESYEQYF TGTGCCAGCAGCCAATGGGGGGAGTCCTACGAGCAGTACTTC
TRBJ1-1 12 - - TRBV7-2 CASSPTPEAAFF TGTGCCAGCAGTCCGACCCCAGAGGCGGCTTTCTTT
TRBJ1-5 14 - few TRBV19 CASSRGTDNQPQHF TGTGCCAGTAGTAGGGGGACGGACAATCAGCCCCAGCATTTT
TRBJ1-5 15 TRBD1 - TRBV6-1 CASSESGTVNQPQHF TGTGCCAGCAGTGAAAGTGGGACAGTCAATCAGCCCCAGCATTTT
TRBJ1-5 17 - - TRBV6-1 CASSLRVGGDPNQPQHF TGTGCCAGCAGCTTACGGGTCGGCGGGGACCCGAATCAGCCCCAGCATTTT
TRBJ1-1 13 - - TRBV4-1 CASGPVGGTEAFF TGCGCCAGCGGGCCGGTTGGGGGCACTGAAGCTTTCTTT
TRBJ2-7 14 TRBD2 many TRBV2 CASRPGRGRNEQYF TGTGCCAGCAGGCCCGGGAGGGGAAGGAACGAGCAGTACTTC
TRBJ2-3 16 - - TRBV10-3 CAISESGTANTDTQYF TGTGCCATCAGTGAGTCGGGAACAGCGAACACAGATACGCAGTATTTT
TRBJ2-2 16 - - TRBV4-3 CASSQDSTVVTGELFF TGCGCCAGCAGCCAAGATTCTACGGTGGTAACCGGGGAGCTGTTTTTT
TRBJ1-1 14 - - TRBV30 CAWSVGGMVTEAFF TGTGCCTGGAGTGTGGGGGGCATGGTCACTGAAGCTTTCTTT
TRBJ2-3 16 TRBD2 - TRBV27 CASRSLAGGFTDTQYF TGTGCCAGCAGGTCACTAGCGGGAGGGTTCACAGATACGCAGTATTTT
TRBJ2-3 15 - - TRBV19 CASSISFTSTDTQYF TGTGCCAGTAGTATCTCATTCACCAGCACAGATACGCAGTATTTT
TRBJ1-1 19 TRBD1 few TRBV7-2 CASSFGWGGQGVVNTEAFF TGTGCCAGCAGCTTCGGGTGGGGGGGACAGGGGGTGGTGAACACTGAAGCTTTCTTT
TRBJ2-4 13 - many TRBV12-3/TRBV12-4 CASSFGTKNIQYF TGTGCCAGCAGTTTCGGAACCAAAAACATTCAGTACTTC
TRBJ2-7 15 TRBD2 - TRBV20-1 CSAAGTSGTSYEQYF TGCAGTGCAGCCGGGACTAGCGGGACCTCCTACGAGCAGTACTTC
TRBJ1-2 13 TRBD1 - TRBV3-1 CASSRETGFGYTF TGTGCCAGCAGCCGAGAGACAGGGTTTGGCTACACCTTC
TRBJ1-1 11 - few TRBV30 CAWRKYTEAFF TGTGCCTGGAGAAAATACACTGAAGCTTTCTTT
TRBJ2-2 16 - many TRBV18 CASSPRVVLDTGELFF TGTGCCAGCTCACCACGCGTGGTACTGGACACCGGGGAGCTGTTTTTT
TRBJ2-5 16 TRBD1 many TRBV20-1 CSASPRDRGTQETQYF TGCAGTGCTAGTCCCCGGGACAGGGGAACCCAAGAGACCCAGTACTTC
TRBJ1-1 14 TRBD1 few TRBV4-3 CASSLGTGGQEAFF TGCGCCAGCAGCCTCGGGACAGGTGGACAGGAAGCTTTCTTT
TRBJ1-6 15 - few TRBV5-4 CASSLTGGYNSPLHF TGTGCCAGCAGCTTGACAGGCGGGTATAATTCACCCCTCCACTTT
TRBJ1-1 16 TRBD1 - TRBV6-2/TRBV6-3 CASSYAQTGMNTEAFF TGTGCCAGCAGTTACGCCCAGACAGGGATGAACACTGAAGCTTTCTTT
TRBJ1-1 13 - - TRBV9 CASSVELNTEAFF TGTGCCAGCAGCGTAGAACTGAACACTGAAGCTTTCTTT
TRBJ2-3 15 TRBD1 - TRBV12-3/TRBV12-4 CASYAPGQNTDTQYF TGTGCCAGCTATGCTCCGGGACAGAACACAGATACGCAGTATTTT
TRBJ2-3 16 TRBD2 - TRBV28 CASRLGTSGWGDTQYF TGTGCCAGCAGATTAGGGACTAGCGGGTGGGGAGATACGCAGTATTTT
TRBJ1-3 18 - - TRBV7-2 CASSLVGLTSLSGNTIYF TGTGCCAGCAGCTTAGTAGGCTTGACATCCCTCTCTGGAAACACCATATATTTT